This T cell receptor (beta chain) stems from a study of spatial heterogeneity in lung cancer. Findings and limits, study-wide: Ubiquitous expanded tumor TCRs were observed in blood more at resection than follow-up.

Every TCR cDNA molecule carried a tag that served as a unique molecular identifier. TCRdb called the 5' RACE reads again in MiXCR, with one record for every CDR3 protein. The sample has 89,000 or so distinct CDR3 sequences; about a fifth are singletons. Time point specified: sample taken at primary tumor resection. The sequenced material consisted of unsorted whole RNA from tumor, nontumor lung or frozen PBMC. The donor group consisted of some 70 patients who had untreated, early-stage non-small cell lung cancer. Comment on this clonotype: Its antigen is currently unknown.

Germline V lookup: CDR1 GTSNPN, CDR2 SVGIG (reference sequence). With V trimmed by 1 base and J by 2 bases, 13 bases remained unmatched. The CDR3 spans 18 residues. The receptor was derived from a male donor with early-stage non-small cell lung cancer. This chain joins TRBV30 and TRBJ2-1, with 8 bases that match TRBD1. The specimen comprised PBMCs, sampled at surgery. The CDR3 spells CAWSGSSGGNTAYNEQFF. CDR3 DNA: TGTGCCTGGAGTGGGTCGTCAGGGGGCAACACCGCCTACAATGAGCAGTTCTTC.